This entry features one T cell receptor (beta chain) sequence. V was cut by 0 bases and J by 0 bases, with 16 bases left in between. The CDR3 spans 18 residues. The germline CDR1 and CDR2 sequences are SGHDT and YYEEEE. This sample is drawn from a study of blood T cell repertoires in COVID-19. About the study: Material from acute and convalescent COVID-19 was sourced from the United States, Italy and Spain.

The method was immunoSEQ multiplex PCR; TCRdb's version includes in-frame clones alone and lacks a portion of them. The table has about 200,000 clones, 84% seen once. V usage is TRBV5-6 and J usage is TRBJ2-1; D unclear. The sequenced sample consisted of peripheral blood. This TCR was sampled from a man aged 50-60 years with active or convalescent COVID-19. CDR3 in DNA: TGTGCCAGCAGCTTGGTACCCTGGCAGGATAGCTCCTACAATGAGCAGTTCTTC. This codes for CASSLVPWQDSSYNEQFF.